This T cell receptor (beta chain) was sequenced for a study of shared clonotypes between healthy human individuals (dated by TCRdb to 2020 to 2021). Study-level background: The cohort included a few men and a couple of women between 18 and 49 years of age. For each donor, CD4 naive and CD4 memory were each run on three plates, CD8 naive on two plates, and CD8 memory on one plate. The study deeply sequenced blood TCR repertoires of about five healthy adults to estimate repertoire size and the extent of clonotype sharing between individuals. To increase sequencing depth and limit assay-specific biases, TCR repertoire library preparation and sequencing were carried out by different laboratories using diverse techniques. Each donor's leukapheresis produced roughly between about 0.9 and 9.5 billion PBMCs. The paper's findings and limits, for the study overall: Because the study included a small number of donors, the genetic and exposure-history diversity represented was limited. Based on pairwise subsampling, the degree of clonotype sharing among donors was expected to be affected by sequencing depth. Sharing across several donors was observed for approximately 4.6% of naive CD4, over 3% of naive CD8, over 2% of memory CD4, and less than 0.45% of memory CD8 clonotypes. Sampling was limited to blood, and TCR repertoires in tissue likely differ from TCR repertoires in blood. Higher generation probabilities were observed for clonotypes shared by all four sorted-subset donors than for non-shared clonotypes. Estimated clonotype richness was generally larger for naive than for memory subsets. Incomplete sequencing was indicated by rarefaction of sorted-subset datasets, despite the large sequencing depth.

TCR CDR3 regions were amplified from genomic DNA by multiplex PCR using the deep immunoSEQ assay. Extracted genomic DNA from each cell subset was spread evenly across all wells of several immunoSEQ 96-well plates, with each plate serving as a replicate. For sorted subsets, each replicate PCR was loaded with about 0.2 ug genomic DNA, equivalent to some 31,000 T cell genomes. Purified libraries were measured with a Qubit 3.0 fluorometer, size-checked on a Bioanalyzer 2100, and measured again with the KAPA Library Quantification kit. Each immunoSEQ 96-well plate was sequenced on its own single-read 150-cycle Illumina NextSeq 550 flow cell. On the authors' methods: Because the immunoSEQ output held only junctional sequences and lacked quality scores, the filtering could not match the filtering applied to full-length reads. Sequences were annotated with PyIR, a Python wrapper for IgBLAST v1.9, using IMGT germline references to assign V/J genes and CDR3. Any read was removed if the V/J assignment was weak (E-value above 1e-6), the CDR3 was missing, or the read contained stop codons, out-of-frame junctions, or ambiguous translated residues. V3J clonotypes were defined as sequences sharing the same inferred V gene, J gene, and CDR3 amino acid sequence. To compute the percentage overlap between repertoires, the number of shared unique clonotypes was divided by the size of the smaller repertoire. Three approaches were used to assess repertoire richness: RTK rarefaction, the Chao1 estimator, and Recon v2.1 estimates of unobserved clonotypes. Generation probabilities were computed with OLGA for all TCRbeta clonotypes obtained by the gDNA method from several donors. The immuneACCESS repertoire file appears here via TCRdb, limited to in-frame rearrangements. These files lack a portion of the clones; in checked studies, under half of the deficit traces to unresolved V genes, and the cause of the others is not known. V and J calls and clone size are given by that table; D and trimming were obtained from the DNA. The sample includes about 1.5 million clones, with roughly 96% observed a single time. Together, the top ten hold 1.2% of the sample.

For this clone: It has no known antigen specificity. The record has no base qualities; no much larger clone is one base away.

The donors were healthy, HIV-negative adults with no recently reported acute infections or vaccinations. Every donor was a Caucasian adult living in Nashville, Tennessee, USA. Magnetic negative selection was used to enrich CD4+ T cells, after which naive cells were positively selected on CD45RA and the negative fraction became the memory subset. Blood was obtained by leukapheresis, after which PBMCs were separated by Ficoll-Histopaque density gradient centrifugation and cryopreserved in liquid nitrogen vapor phase. Analytical flow cytometry was used to check the purity and quantity of every magnetically sorted T cell population. Each sorted fraction had its genomic DNA isolated and then quantified by UV absorbance on a Nanodrop 2000c. Measured from the cysteine to the phenylalanine, the CDR3 is 15 residues long. Solely the CDR3 DNA is kept, with 45 bases framed from the first base. V is cut by 1 base and J by 2 bases, and the space between the germline ends is 13 bases. The germline V gene provides CDR1 SGHRS and CDR2 YFSETQ.

This receptor was obtained from a man aged 25-40 years in good health. The rearranged chain carries TRBV5-1 and TRBJ2-7, with a tentative D call of TRBD1 or TRBD2, each matching 6 bases. Specimen: naive CD4+ T cells sorted from blood. This specimen's cell subset or site label, per the study, means: CD45RA+ positively selected. The nucleotide sequence is given as TGCGCCAGCAGCTTGCGGGGGCCAGAGGCCTACGAGCAGTACTTC. Its translation reads: CASSLRGPEAYEQYF.